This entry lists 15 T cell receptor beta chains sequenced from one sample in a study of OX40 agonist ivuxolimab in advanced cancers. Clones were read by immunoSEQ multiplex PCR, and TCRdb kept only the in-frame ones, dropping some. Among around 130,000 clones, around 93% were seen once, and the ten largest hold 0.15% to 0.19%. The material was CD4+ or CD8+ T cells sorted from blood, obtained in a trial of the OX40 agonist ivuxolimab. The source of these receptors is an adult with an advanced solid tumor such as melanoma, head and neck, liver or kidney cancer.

The CDR3 here is CASSSDRDTGELFF. CDR3 coding DNA: TGCGCCAGCAGCTCGGACAGGGACACCGGGGAGCTGTTTTTT. The V call is TRBV5-1, the J call TRBJ2-2, with 8 positions matching TRBD1. The germline V gene has CDR1 SGHRS and CDR2 YFSETQ. This CDR3 contains 14 residues. V was pared by 3 bases and J by 3 bases, with 1 base of the junction left unmatched.

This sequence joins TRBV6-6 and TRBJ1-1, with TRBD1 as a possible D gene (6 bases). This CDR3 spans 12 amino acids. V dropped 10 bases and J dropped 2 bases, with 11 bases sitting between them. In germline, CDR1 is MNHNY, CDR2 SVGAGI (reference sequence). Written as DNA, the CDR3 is TGTGCCATTAAGGGGGTAAACACTGAAGCTTTCTTT. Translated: CAIKGVNTEAFF.

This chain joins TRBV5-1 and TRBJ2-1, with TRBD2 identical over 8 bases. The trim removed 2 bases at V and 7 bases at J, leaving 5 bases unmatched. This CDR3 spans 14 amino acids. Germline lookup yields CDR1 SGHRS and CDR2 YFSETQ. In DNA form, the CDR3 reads TGCGCCAGCAGCTTATCCGGGACTAGTAATGAGCAGTTCTTC. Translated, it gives CASSLSGTSNEQFF.

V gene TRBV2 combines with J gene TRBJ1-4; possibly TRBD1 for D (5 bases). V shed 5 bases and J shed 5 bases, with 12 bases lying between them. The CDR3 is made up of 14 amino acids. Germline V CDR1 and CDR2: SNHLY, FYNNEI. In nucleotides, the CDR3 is TGTGCCAGCAGTTATACAGGCACAAATGAAAAACTGTTTTTT. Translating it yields CASSYTGTNEKLFF.

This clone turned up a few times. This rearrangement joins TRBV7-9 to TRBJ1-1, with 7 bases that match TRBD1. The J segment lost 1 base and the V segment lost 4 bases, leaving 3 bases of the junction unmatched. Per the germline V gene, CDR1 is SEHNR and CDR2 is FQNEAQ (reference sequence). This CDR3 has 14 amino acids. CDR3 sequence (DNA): TGTGCCAGCAGCTCGGGACAGCCGAACACTGAAGCTTTCTTT. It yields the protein CASSSGQPNTEAFF.

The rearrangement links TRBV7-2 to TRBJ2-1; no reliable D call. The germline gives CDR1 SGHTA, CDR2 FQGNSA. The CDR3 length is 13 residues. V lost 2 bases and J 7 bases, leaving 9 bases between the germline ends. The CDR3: CASSLRLKNEQFF. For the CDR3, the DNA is TGTGCCAGCAGCTTAAGGCTGAAGAATGAGCAGTTCTTC.

The CDR3: CASSTTVYEQYF. The CDR3 DNA reads as TGTGCCAGCAGTACAACCGTATACGAGCAGTACTTC. The chain has TRBV28 and TRBJ2-7; D gene uncertain. The CDR3 covers 12 residues. The germline CDR1 and CDR2 sequences are MDHEN and SYDVKM. Trimming took 5 bases from V and 4 from J, leaving 9 bases between them.

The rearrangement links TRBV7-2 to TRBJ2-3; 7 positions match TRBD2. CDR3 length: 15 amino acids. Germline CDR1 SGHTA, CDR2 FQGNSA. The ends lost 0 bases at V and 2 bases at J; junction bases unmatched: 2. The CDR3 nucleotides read TGTGCCAGCAGCTTAGCCAGCGGGACCACAGATACGCAGTATTTT. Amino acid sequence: CASSLASGTTDTQYF.

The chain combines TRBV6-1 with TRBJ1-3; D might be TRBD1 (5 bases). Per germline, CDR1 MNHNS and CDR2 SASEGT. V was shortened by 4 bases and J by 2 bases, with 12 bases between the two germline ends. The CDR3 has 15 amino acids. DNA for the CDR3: TGTGCCAGCAGTGTAACCGGGACCACTGGAAACACCATATATTTT. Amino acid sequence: CASSVTGTTGNTIYF.

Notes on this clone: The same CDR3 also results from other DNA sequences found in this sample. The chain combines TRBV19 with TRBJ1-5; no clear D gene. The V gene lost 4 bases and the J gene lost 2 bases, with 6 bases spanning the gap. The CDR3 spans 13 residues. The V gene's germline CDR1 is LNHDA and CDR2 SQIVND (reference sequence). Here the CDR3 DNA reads TGTGCCAGTAGTAGGGCGGGCAATCAGCCCCAGCATTTT. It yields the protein CASSRAGNQPQHF.

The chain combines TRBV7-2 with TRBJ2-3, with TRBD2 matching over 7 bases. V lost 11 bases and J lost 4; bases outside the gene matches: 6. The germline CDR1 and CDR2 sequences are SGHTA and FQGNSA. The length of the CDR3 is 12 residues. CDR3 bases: TGTGCCTGGCGGGGGATGTCAGATACGCAGTATTTT. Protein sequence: CAWRGMSDTQYF.

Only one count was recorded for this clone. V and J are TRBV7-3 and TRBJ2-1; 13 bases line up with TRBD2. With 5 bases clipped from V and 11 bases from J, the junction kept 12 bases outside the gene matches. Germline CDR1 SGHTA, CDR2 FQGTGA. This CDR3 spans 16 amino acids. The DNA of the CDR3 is TGTGCCAGCAGCCCCGGGACTAGCGGGACCCTGGGGAAGCAGTTCTTC. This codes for CASSPGTSGTLGKQFF.

The CDR3 DNA sequence: TGTGCCAGTAGTCTGGGGGGGACCCCCCCCACTGAAGCTTTCTTT. Its protein product is CASSLGGTPPTEAFF. The rearrangement links TRBV19 to TRBJ1-1, with D perhaps TRBD1 (5 bases). Trimming left V 5 bases short and J 4 bases short, with 17 bases between. The CDR3 spans 15 residues. CDR1 and CDR2 (germline): LNHDA, SQIVND (reference sequence).

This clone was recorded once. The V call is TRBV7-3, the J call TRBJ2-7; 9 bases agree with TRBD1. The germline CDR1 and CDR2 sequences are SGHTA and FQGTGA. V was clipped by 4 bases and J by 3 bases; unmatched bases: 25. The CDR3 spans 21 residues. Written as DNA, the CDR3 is TGTGCCAGCAGCTCCACCGGACAGGGGAGTTTGGGGTGGTCGCGGGACTACGAGCAGTACTTC. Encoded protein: CASSSTGQGSLGWSRDYEQYF.

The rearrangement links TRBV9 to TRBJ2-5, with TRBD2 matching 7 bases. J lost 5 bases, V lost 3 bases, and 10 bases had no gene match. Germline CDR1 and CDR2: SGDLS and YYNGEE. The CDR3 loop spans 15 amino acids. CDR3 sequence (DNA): TGTGCCAGCAGCGGGTTGGGGGAGGGCCGGGAGACCCAGTACTTC. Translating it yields CASSGLGEGRETQYF.